The rows below give T cell receptor beta chains drawn from one sample of a study of T cells in Graves' hyperthyroidism and ophthalmopathy. TCRdb used MiXCR to reprocess the multiplex PCR reads, holding one entry per CDR3 protein. The sample has around 600,000 distinct CDR3 sequences, about 14% seen once; the top ten hold less than 9%. The sequenced sample was blood. The source of these receptors is a woman aged 18-29 years with Graves' ophthalmopathy. CDR3s include the opening cysteine and the closing phenylalanine or tryptophan.

>TRBV6-1|13|TRBJ2-7
CASSTWEFYEQYF
>TRBV9|16|TRBJ1-6
CASSRGRDRGRSPLHF
>TRBV28|17|TRBJ2-3
CASSLVGGTPSTDTQYF
>TRBV2|14|TRBJ1-1
CASSVRLMNTEAFF
>TRBV27|16|TRBJ2-7
CASSPLGTESSYEQYF
>TRBV7-6|16|TRBJ2-5
CASSLDAGWGQETQYF
>TRBV7-3|12|TRBJ2-1
CASGPIRGEQFF
>TRBV7-3|16|TRBJ1-1
CASSLRGQGMNTEAFF
>TRBV20-1|15|TRBJ2-7
CSARAQTSWSPQQYF
>TRBV12-3/TRBV12-4|14|TRBJ1-1
CASSFLGQFTEAFF
>TRBV19|15|TRBJ1-5
CASIDRAISNQPQHF
>TRBV7-6|13|TRBJ2-1
CASSLAPTSEQFF
>TRBV2|16|TRBJ2-1
CASSDPSGRRRNEQFF
>TRBV10-1|14|TRBJ2-1
CASHGTSPPNEQFF
>TRBV7-6|15|TRBJ1-4
CASSLGQGGNEKLFF
>TRBV29-1|16|TRBJ2-1
CSAHLTGGVITNEQFF
>TRBV27|17|TRBJ2-1
CASSLQTGCGRGVEQFF
>TRBV7-2|13|TRBJ2-5
CASSLDPGVTQYF
>TRBV7-9|16|TRBJ2-6
CASSPGTTAGANVLTF
>TRBV28|16|TRBJ2-5
CASSLPFFRGPATQYF
>TRBV6-1|18|TRBJ2-3
CASSGGEGGTVITDTQYF
>TRBV7-2|15|TRBJ2-7
CASSLALANSYEQYF
>TRBV12-3/TRBV12-4|16|TRBJ2-3
CASSLLAGGPADTQYF
>TRBV12-3/TRBV12-4|15|TRBJ2-1
CASSLIPDDYNEQFF
>TRBV5-8|14|TRBJ2-1
CASSEPAGVYEQFF
>TRBV30|13|TRBJ1-1
CAWSVRLNTEAFF
>TRBV6-1|13|TRBJ1-1
CASHPTVNTEAFF
>TRBV9|15|TRBJ1-6
CASSVGAGRNSPLHF
>TRBV27|14|TRBJ1-2
CASSFRTVPYGYTF
>TRBV11-3|15|TRBJ2-2
CASSFHAGEGGELFF
>TRBV5-1|18|TRBJ2-1
CASSLELAGNPSYNEQFF
>TRBV6-5|16|TRBJ1-2
CASSYFVGGQGYGYTF
>TRBV9|13|TRBJ1-2
CASSSTGNSGYTF
>TRBV30|16|TRBJ2-3
CAWSGLPFGRTDTQYF
>TRBV20-1|11|TRBJ2-1
CSARAGWEQFF
>TRBV6-5|13|TRBJ2-4
CASSYSRLLIQYF
>TRBV19|17|TRBJ1-1
CASSRNIASTNGSEAFF
>TRBV4-1|15|TRBJ2-7
CASSQVSPLNYEQYF
>TRBV12-3/TRBV12-4|13|TRBJ2-7
CASSSQGSYGQYF
>TRBV28|16|TRBJ1-6
CASSPGQSSYNSPLHF
>TRBV4-2|16|TRBJ2-5
CASSQDLGRAKGTQYF
>TRBV10-3|15|TRBJ2-2
CAIGLAGVTTGELFF
>TRBV7-2|18|TRBJ1-2
CASSLLGTEPRSNYGYTF
>TRBV5-1|15|TRBJ2-1
CASSPSGATYNEQFF
>TRBV5-8|15|TRBJ1-3
CASSQGSLSGNTIYF
>TRBV12-3/TRBV12-4|17|TRBJ2-3
CASSSRLTGAGTDTQYF
>TRBV11-3|13|TRBJ2-7
CASSLTAYYEQYF
>TRBV7-2|17|TRBJ1-4
CASSYTGTAATNEKLFF
>TRBV12-3/TRBV12-4|15|TRBJ1-1
CASSLGGQGGAEAFF
>TRBV7-2|17|TRBJ2-5
CASSLGPVGGGLGTQYF
>TRBV2|14|TRBJ1-2
CASSLSGTRGGYTF
>TRBV6-2/TRBV6-3|16|TRBJ2-3
CASSYSLAGVTDTQYF
>TRBV12-3/TRBV12-4|14|TRBJ2-7
CASSFGSGPYEQYF
>TRBV6-1|18|TRBJ1-1
CASSEAHGAVLMNTEAFF